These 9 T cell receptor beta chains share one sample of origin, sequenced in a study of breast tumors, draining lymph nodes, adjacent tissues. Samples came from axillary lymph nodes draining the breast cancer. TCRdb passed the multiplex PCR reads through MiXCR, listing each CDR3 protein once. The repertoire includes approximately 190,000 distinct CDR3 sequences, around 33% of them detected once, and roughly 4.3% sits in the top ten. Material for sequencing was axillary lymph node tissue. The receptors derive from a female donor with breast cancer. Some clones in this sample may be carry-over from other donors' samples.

The CDR3 DNA reads TGCAGTGCTGCCGACGGAGGGGACGGGGAGCTGTTTTTT. Translating gives CSAADGGDGELFF. This chain uses TRBV20-1 with TRBJ2-2; possibly TRBD2 for D (6 bases). The CDR3 runs to 13 residues. Germline values: CDR1 DFQATT, CDR2 SNEGSKA (reference sequence). Trimming cost V 5 bases and J 7 bases, with 14 bases left between them.

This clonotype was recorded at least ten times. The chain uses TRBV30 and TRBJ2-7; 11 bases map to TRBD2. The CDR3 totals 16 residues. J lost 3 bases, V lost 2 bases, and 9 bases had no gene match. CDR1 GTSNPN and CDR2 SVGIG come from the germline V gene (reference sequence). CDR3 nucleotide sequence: TGTGCCTGGAGTCTCGCCGGGACTAGCGGTGTCTACGAGCAGTACTTC. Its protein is CAWSLAGTSGVYEQYF.

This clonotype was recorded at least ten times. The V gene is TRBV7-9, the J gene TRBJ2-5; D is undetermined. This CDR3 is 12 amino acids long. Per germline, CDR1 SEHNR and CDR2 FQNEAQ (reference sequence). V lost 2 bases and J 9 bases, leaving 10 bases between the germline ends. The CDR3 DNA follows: TGTGCCAGCAGCTTAAGAGAGGTGGCCCAGTACTTC. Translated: CASSLREVAQYF. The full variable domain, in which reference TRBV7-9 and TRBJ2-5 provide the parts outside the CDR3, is DTGVSQNPRHKITKRGQNVTFRCDPISEHNRLYWYRQTLGQGPEFLTYFQNEAQLEKSRLLSDRFSAERPKGSFSTLEIQRTEQGDSAMYLCASSLREVAQYFGPGTRLLVL.

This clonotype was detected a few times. The CDR3 DNA is TGTGCCTCCTGCCCGTGGGGGGCCAACGTCCTGACTTTC. Amino acid sequence: CASCPWGANVLTF. This rearrangement joins TRBV6-2 or TRBV6-3 to TRBJ2-6; no clear D. CDR1 and CDR2 from the germline V gene are MNHEY and SVGEGT. V was trimmed by 11 bases and J by 4 bases, leaving 12 bases between them. This CDR3 region has 13 residues.

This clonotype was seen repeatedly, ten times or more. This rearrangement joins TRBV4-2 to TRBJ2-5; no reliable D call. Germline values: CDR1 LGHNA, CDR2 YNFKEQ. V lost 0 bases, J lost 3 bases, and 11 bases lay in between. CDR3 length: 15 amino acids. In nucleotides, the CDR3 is TGTGCCAGCAGCCAAGATATAGGCAACGAAGAGACCCAGTACTTC. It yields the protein CASSQDIGNEETQYF.

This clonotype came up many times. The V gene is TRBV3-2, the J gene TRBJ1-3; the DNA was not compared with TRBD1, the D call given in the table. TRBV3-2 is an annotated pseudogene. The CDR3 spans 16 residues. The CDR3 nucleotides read TGTGCCAGCAGCCCCAAGACAGGGGAGGCCGGAAACACCATATATTTT. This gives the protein CASSPKTGEAGNTIYF.

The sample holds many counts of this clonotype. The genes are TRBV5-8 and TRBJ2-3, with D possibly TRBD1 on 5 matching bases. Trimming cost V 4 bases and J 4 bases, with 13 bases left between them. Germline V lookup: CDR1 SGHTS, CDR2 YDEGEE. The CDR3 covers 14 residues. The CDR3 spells CASSRSLGADTQYF. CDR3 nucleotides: TGTGCCAGCAGCCGCTCCCTAGGGGCAGATACGCAGTATTTT.

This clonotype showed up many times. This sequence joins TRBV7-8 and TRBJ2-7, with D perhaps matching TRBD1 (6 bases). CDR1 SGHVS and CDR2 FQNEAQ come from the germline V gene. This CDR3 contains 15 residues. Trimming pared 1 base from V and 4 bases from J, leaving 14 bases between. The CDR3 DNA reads TGTGCCAGCAGCTTAGTCAGGACAGCGAGTTACGAGCAGTACTTC. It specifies CASSLVRTASYEQYF. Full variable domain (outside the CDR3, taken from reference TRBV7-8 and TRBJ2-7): GAGVSQSPRYKVAKRGQDVALRCDPISGHVSLFWYQQALGQGPEFLTYFQNEAQLDKSGLPSDRFFAERPEGSVSTLKIQRTQQEDSAVYLCASSLVRTASYEQYFGPGTRLTVT.

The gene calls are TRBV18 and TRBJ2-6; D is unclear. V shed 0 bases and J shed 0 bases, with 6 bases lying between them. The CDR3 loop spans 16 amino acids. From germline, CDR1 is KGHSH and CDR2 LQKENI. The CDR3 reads CASSPPVSSGANVLTF. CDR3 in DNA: TGTGCCAGCTCACCACCCGTTAGCTCTGGGGCCAACGTCCTGACTTTC.